This TCR beta chain was sequenced for a study of cytomegalovirus exposure and HLA in healthy donors. The PCR contained 60 Vbeta and 13 Jbeta primers. The protocol was immunoSEQ multiplex PCR, while the TCRdb copy is restricted to in-frame clones and leaves out a portion. The table records 80,000 to 95,000 clones, 84% of them present only once. To note about this clone: Its antigen is unknown.

V shed 6 bases and J 2 bases; nucleotides not matched to a gene: 8. The V gene's germline CDR1 is LNHNV and CDR2 YYDKDF (reference sequence). The CDR3 sequence is 15 residues long. The study's findings and limits: What TCR beta sequences reportedly achieved was accurate prediction of HLA-A and HLA-B alleles in most subjects.

Sequenced sample: PBMCs. The source of this sequence is a woman under 30 in good health and CMV-seropositive. This chain links TRBV15 with TRBJ2-7; 9 nucleotides agree with TRBD1. CDR3 sequence: CATSLDRGKAYEQYF. The CDR3 bases are TGTGCCACCAGTTTAGACAGGGGGAAGGCCTACGAGCAGTACTTC.